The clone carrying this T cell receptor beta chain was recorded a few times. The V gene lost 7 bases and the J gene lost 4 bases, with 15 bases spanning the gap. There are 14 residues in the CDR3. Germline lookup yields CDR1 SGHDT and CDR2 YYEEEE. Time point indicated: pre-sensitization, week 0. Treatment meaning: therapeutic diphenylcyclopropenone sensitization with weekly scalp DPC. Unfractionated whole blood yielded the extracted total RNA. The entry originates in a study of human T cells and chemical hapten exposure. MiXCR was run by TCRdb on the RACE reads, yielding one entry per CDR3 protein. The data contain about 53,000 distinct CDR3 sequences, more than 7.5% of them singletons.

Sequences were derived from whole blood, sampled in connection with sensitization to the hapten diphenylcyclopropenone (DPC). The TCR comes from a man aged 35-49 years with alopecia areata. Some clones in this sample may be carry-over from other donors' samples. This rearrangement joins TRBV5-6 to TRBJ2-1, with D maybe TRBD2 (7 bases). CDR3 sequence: CASSWGGAYNEQFF. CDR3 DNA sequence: TGTGCCAGCTCCTGGGGGGGCGCGTACAATGAGCAGTTCTTC.